The clone carrying this T cell receptor (beta chain) was picked up many times. The antigen remains unidentified. V shed 7 bases, J shed 4 bases, and the junction held 3 bases outside the gene matches. This CDR3 comprises 13 residues. CDR1 SGHTA and CDR2 FQGNSA come from the germline V gene. Primers used in a second PCR of roughly 6 to 12 cycles were a sample-barcoded 5' primer and a J-beta primer mix. All cDNA molecules were each tagged by a template-switch adaptor with 12 random nucleotides. TCRdb fed the 5' RACE reads into MiXCR, producing one record per CDR3 protein. The sample yields approximately 1.5 million distinct CDR3 sequences, about 42% seen once. This record comes from a study of blood T cells in healthy people across ages. Findings of the study overall: The diversity estimates, figures obtained from one million T cells, were considered underestimates. Donor CMV status, an unknown factor, possibly confounded changes in expanded clonotypes.

Each sample gave at least 6.5 million isolated PBMCs. Sequencing was carried out using blood. This TCR was recovered from a woman younger than 35 in good health. The rearrangement uses TRBV7-2 and TRBJ2-1; 8 bases fit TRBD2. The chain's CDR3 is CASNGGGYNEQFF. For the CDR3, the DNA is TGTGCCAGCAACGGCGGGGGGTACAATGAGCAGTTCTTC.